This TCR beta chain stems from a study of T cell responses to AZD1222 COVID-19 vaccine. On this clone itself: Its antigen is not known.

Repertoires were generated with immunoSEQ multiplex PCR, while TCRdb's copy carries only in-frame clones and drops some. The profile shows 95,000 to 100,000 clones, around 87% of them singletons. Study observations and caveats: Clonal diversity was possibly underestimated; the donors were predominantly white British and more often female. The number of AZD1222 recipients seropositive at baseline was only 6 or 7.

The sample here was peripheral blood, taken 28 days after the second AZD1222 dose. The receptor comes from an adult who received the AZD1222 COVID-19 vaccine.

This CDR3 reads CASSVDLTSGVTDTQYF. CDR3 sequence (DNA): TGTGCCAGCAGCGTAGATCTGACTAGCGGGGTTACAGATACGCAGTATTTT. The rearrangement joins TRBV9 to TRBJ2-3; 11 bases match TRBD2. Germline lookup yields CDR1 SGDLS and CDR2 YYNGEE. The CDR3 is 17 amino acids. J was trimmed by 3 bases and V by 0 bases; bases with no gene match: 6.